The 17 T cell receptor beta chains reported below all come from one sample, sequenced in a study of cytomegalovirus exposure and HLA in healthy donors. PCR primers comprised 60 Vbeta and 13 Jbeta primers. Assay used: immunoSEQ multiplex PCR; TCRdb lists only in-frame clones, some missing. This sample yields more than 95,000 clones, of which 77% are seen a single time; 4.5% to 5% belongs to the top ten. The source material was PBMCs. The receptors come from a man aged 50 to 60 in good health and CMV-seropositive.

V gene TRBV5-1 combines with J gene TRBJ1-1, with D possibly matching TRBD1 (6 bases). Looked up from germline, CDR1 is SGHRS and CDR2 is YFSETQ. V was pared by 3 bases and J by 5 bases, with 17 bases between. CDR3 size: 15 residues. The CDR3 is CASSSEPTGNTEAFF. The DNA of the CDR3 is TGCGCCAGCAGCTCGGAACCCACAGGGAATACTGAAGCTTTCTTT.

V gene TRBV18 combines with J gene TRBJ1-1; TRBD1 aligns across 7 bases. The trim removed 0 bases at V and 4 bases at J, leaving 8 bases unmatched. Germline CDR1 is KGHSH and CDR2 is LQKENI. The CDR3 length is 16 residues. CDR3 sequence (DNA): TGTGCCAGCTCACCACCAAATGGAGGGGGCCGCACTGAAGCTTTCTTT. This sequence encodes CASSPPNGGGRTEAFF.

Here the CDR3 reads CASSLRGQASNQPQHF. In DNA form, the CDR3 reads TGTGCCAGCAGCTTACGTGGACAGGCTAGCAATCAGCCCCAGCATTTT. The chain is built from TRBV7-8 and TRBJ1-5; 7 nucleotides match TRBD1. This CDR3 spans 16 amino acids. J was trimmed by 0 bases and V by 2 bases; bases with no gene match: 4. The germline V gene has CDR1 SGHVS and CDR2 FQNEAQ. The full variable domain, its missing parts supplied by reference TRBV7-8 and TRBJ1-5, is GAGVSQSPRYKVAKRGQDVALRCDPISGHVSLFWYQQALGQGPEFLTYFQNEAQLDKSGLPSDRFFAERPEGSVSTLKIQRTQQEDSAVYLCASSLRGQASNQPQHFGDGTRLSIL.

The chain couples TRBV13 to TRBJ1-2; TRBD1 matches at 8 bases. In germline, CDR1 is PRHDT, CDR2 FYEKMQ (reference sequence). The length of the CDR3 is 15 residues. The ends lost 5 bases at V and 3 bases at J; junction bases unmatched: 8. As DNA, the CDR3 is TGTGCCAGCAGCCCTGAAGGACAGGGTGACTATGGCTACACCTTC. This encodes CASSPEGQGDYGYTF.

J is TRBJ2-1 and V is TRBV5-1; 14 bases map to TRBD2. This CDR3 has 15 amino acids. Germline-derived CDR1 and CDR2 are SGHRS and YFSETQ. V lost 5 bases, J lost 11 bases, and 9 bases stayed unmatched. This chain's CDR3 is CASSPPGLAGDKQFF. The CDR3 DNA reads TGCGCCAGCAGTCCACCGGGACTAGCGGGAGATAAGCAGTTCTTC.

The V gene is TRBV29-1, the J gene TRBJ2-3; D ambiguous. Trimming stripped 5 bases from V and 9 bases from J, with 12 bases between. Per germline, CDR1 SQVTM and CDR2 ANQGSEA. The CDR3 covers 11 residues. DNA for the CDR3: TGCAGCGTTAAGACTCCCCGCACGCAGTATTTT. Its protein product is CSVKTPRTQYF.

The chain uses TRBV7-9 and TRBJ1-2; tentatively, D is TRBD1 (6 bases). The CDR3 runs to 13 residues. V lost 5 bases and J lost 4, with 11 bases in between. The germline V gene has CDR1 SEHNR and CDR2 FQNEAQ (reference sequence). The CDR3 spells CASSHTGIYGYTF. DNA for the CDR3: TGTGCCAGCAGCCACACAGGGATCTATGGCTACACCTTC.

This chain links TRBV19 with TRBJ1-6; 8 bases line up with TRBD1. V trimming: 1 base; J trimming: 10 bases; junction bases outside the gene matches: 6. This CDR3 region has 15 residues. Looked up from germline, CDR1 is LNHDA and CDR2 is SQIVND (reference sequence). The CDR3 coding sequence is TGTGCCAGTAGTATAGGGAGCAGGGGGCTATCACCCCTCCACTTT. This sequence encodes CASSIGSRGLSPLHF.

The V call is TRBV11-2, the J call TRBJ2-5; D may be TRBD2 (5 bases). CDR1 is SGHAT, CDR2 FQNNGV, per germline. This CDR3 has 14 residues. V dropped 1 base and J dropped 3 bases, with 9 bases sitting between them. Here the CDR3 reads CASSLAGLKETQYF. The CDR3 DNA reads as TGTGCCAGCAGCTTAGCCGGACTCAAAGAGACCCAGTACTTC.

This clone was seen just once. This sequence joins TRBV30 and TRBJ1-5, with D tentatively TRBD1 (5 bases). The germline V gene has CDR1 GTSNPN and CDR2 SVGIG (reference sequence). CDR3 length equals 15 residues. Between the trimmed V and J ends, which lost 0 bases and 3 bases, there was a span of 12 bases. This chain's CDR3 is CAWSVGAGSNQPQHF. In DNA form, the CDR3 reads TGTGCCTGGAGTGTAGGGGCAGGTTCCAATCAGCCCCAGCATTTT.

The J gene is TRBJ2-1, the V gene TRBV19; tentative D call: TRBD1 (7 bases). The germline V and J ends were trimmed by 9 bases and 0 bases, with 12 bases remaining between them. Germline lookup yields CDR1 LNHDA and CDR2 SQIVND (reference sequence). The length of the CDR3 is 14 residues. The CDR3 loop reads CASAGQSSYNEQFF. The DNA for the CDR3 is TGTGCCAGCGCGGGACAGTCCTCCTACAATGAGCAGTTCTTC.

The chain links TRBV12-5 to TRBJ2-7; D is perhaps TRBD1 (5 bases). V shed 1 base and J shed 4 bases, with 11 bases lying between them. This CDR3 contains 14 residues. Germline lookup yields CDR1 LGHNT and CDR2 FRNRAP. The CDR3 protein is CASGLGRAPYEQYF. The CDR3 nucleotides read TGTGCTAGTGGTTTGGGCAGGGCCCCATACGAGCAGTACTTC.

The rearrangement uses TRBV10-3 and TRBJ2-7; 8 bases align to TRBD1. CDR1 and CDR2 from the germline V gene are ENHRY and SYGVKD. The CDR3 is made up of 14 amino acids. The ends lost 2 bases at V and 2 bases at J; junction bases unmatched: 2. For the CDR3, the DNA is TGTGCCATCAGTGAGGCGGACAGGGCCTACGAGCAGTACTTC. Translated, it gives CAISEADRAYEQYF.

This CDR3 is CASRSSRGFEAFF. As DNA, the CDR3 is TGTGCCAGCAGATCTTCCCGCGGTTTTGAAGCTTTCTTT. The chain employs TRBV6-5 and TRBJ1-1; D gene unclear. Looked up from germline, CDR1 is MNHEY and CDR2 is SVGAGI. The CDR3 sequence is 13 residues long. Trimming removed 6 bases at V and 7 bases at J, with 15 bases between.

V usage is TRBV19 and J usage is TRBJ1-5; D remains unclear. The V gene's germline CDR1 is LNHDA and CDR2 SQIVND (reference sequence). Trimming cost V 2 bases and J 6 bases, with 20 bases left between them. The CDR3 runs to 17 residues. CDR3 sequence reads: CASSISPGVGLGQPQHF. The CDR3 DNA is TGTGCCAGTAGTATAAGCCCAGGTGTAGGACTCGGTCAGCCCCAGCATTTT.

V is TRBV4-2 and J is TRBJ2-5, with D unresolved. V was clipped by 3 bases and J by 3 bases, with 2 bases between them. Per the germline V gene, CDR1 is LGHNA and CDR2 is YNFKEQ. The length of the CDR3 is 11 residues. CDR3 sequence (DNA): TGTGCCAGCAGCCACAAAGAGACCCAGTACTTC. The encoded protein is CASSHKETQYF.

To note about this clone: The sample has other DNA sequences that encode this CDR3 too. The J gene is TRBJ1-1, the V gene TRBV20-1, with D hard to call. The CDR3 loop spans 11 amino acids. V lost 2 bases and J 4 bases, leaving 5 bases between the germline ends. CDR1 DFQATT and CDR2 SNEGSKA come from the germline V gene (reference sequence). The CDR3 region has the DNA TGCAGTGCTAGATCGGGCACTGAAGCTTTCTTT. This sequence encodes CSARSGTEAFF.